The T cell receptor (beta chain) described here comes from a study of spatial heterogeneity in lung cancer. TCRdb re-called the 5' RACE reads with MiXCR, one entry per CDR3 protein. The profile shows tens of thousands of distinct CDR3 sequences, more than 10% of them singletons. General study points: Tumor TCRs that were ubiquitous and expanded showed up in blood more at resection than follow-up.

Time point noted: sample taken at primary tumor resection. Sequencing of whole RNA from tumor, nontumor lung or frozen PBMC involved no sorting. About this clonotype itself: Its antigen is not identified.

The clonotype originates from a male donor with early-stage non-small cell lung cancer. Here the sequenced sample was PBMCs, taken at surgery.

The CDR3 spells CASSKEAQASNQPQHF. In DNA, the CDR3 is TGTGCCAGCAGCAAAGAAGCACAGGCCAGCAATCAGCCCCAGCATTTT. The rearrangement uses TRBV21-1 and TRBJ1-5; TRBD1, the table's D call, was not compared with the DNA. TRBV21-1 represents a pseudogene. The CDR3 extends over 16 amino acids.